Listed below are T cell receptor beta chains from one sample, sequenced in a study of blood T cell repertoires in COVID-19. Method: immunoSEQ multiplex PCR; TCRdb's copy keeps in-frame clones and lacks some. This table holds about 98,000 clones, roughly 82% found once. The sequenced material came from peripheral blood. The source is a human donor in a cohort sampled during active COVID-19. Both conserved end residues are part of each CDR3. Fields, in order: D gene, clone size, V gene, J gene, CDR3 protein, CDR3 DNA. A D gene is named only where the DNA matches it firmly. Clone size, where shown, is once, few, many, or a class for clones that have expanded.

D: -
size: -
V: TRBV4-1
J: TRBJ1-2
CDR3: CASSQNIGNKGENYGYTF
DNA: TGCGCCAGCAGCCAAAACATAGGGAATAAGGGGGAGAACTATGGCTACACCTTC

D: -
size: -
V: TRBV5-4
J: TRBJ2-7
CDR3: CASSGMEGLRYEQYF
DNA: TGTGCCAGCAGCGGAATGGAGGGGCTTCGCTACGAGCAGTACTTC

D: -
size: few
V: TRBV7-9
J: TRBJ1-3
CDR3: CASSSTGKLSSGNTIYF
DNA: TGTGCCAGCAGCTCCACAGGGAAACTGAGCTCTGGAAACACCATATATTTT

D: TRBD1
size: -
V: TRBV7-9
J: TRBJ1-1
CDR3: CASSSDRVGTEAFF
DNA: TGTGCCAGCAGCAGTGACAGGGTGGGGACTGAAGCTTTCTTT

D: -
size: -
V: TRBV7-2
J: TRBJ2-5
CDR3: CASSPAGETQYF
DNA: TGTGCCAGCAGCCCCGCGGGAGAGACCCAGTACTTC

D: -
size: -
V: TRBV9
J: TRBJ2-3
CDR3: CASSPSTGDTQYF
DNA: TGTGCCAGCAGTCCATCCACAGGGGATACGCAGTATTTT

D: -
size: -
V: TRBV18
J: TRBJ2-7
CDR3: CASSFAWTNYYEQYF
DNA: TGTGCCAGCTCTTTCGCTTGGACAAACTACTACGAGCAGTACTTC

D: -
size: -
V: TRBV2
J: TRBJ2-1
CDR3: CASSLGPSSYNEQFF
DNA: TGTGCCAGCAGCCTCGGTCCTAGCTCCTACAATGAGCAGTTCTTC

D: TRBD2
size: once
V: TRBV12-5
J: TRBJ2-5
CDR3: CASGQGLAEPLQETQYF
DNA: TGTGCTAGTGGTCAGGGACTAGCGGAGCCGTTACAAGAGACCCAGTACTTC

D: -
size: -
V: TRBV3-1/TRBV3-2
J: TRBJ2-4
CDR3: CASSQGGPRLLAKNIQYF
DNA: TGTGCCAGCAGCCAGGGGGGGCCGCGCCTACTAGCCAAAAACATTCAGTACTTC

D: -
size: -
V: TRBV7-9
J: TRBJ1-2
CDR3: CASSFTENYGYTF
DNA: TGTGCCAGCAGCTTTACAGAGAACTATGGCTACACCTTC

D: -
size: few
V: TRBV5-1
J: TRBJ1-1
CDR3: CASSFVMNTEAFF
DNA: TGCGCCAGCAGCTTTGTTATGAACACTGAAGCTTTCTTT

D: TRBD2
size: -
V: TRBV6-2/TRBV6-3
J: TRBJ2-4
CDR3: CASSTTSGGAIRAKNIQYF
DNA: TGTGCCAGCAGCACTACTAGCGGGGGAGCCATTCGAGCCAAAAACATTCAGTACTTC

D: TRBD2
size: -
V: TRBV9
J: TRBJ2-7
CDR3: CASSQGLAGGRFLGEQYF
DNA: TGTGCCAGCAGCCAGGGCCTAGCGGGGGGCCGCTTCCTCGGCGAGCAGTACTTC

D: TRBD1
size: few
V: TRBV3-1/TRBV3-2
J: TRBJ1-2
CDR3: CASSQGTGGGYTF
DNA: TGTGCCAGCAGCCAAGGGACAGGGGGTGGCTACACCTTC

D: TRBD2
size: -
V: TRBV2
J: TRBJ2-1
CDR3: CASSEGLAGSVDEQFF
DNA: TGTGCCAGCAGTGAAGGACTAGCGGGGTCGGTCGATGAGCAGTTCTTC

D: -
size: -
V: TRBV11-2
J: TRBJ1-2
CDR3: CASSPEVNYGYTF
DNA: TGTGCCAGCAGCCCGGAGGTTAACTATGGCTACACCTTC

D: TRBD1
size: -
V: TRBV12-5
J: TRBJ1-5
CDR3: CASGDRGRGNQPQHF
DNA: TGTGCTAGTGGTGACAGGGGTCGAGGCAATCAGCCCCAGCATTTT

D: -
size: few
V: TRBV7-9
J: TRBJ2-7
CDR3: CASSEGLPSYEQYF
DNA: TGTGCCAGCAGCGAGGGACTTCCCTCCTACGAGCAGTACTTC

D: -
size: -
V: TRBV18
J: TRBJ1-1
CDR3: CASSTGVGTEAFF
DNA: TGTGCCAGCTCAACCGGGGTAGGCACTGAAGCTTTCTTT

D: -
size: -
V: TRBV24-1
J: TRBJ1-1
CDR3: CATSDSAGATEAFF
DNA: TGTGCCACCAGTGATTCGGCAGGGGCCACTGAAGCTTTCTTT

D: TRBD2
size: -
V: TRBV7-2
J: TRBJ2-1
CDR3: CASSLLAGRGNEQFF
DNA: TGTGCCAGCAGCTTACTAGCGGGGCGGGGGAATGAGCAGTTCTTC

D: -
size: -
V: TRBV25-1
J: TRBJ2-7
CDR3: CASPNRDWGHEQYF
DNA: TGTGCCAGCCCCAACCGGGACTGGGGCCACGAGCAGTACTTC

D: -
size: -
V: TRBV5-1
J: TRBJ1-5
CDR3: CASSLTGSGQPQHF
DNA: TGCGCCAGCAGCTTGACAGGGTCAGGTCAGCCCCAGCATTTT

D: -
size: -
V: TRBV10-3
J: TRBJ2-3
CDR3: CAISGGGTDTQYF
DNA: TGTGCCATCAGTGGGGGGGGCACAGATACGCAGTATTTT

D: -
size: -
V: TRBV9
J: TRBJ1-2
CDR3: CASSAGSGVGQRGGYGYTF
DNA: TGTGCCAGCAGCGCCGGGTCCGGCGTAGGGCAGAGAGGGGGCTATGGCTACACCTTC

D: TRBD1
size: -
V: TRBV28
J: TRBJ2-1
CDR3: CASSSSGTGRDNEQFF
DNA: TGTGCCAGCAGTTCGTCCGGGACAGGGAGGGACAATGAGCAGTTCTTC

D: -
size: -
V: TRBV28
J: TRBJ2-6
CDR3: CASISGNSGANVLTF
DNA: TGTGCCAGCATTTCGGGGAACTCTGGGGCCAACGTCCTGACTTTC

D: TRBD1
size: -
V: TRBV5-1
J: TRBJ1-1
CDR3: CASSSSTGASMNTEAFF
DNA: TGCGCCAGCAGCTCTTCGACAGGGGCCTCGATGAACACTGAAGCTTTCTTT

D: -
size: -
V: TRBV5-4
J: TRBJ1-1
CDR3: CASSLQQGSTEAFF
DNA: TGTGCCAGCAGCCTGCAACAGGGCAGTACTGAAGCTTTCTTT

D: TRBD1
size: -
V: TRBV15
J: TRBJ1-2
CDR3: CATSRALTGGYGYTF
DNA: TGTGCCACCAGCAGGGCTCTGACAGGGGGCTATGGCTACACCTTC

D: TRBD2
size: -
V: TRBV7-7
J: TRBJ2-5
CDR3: CASSLGRTSGQEETQYF
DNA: TGTGCCAGCAGCTTAGGAAGGACTAGCGGGCAGGAAGAGACCCAGTACTTC

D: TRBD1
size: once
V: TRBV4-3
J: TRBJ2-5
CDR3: CASSRRAAGQGSQETQYF
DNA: TGCGCCAGCAGTCGCAGAGCCGCGGGACAGGGGTCCCAAGAGACCCAGTACTTC

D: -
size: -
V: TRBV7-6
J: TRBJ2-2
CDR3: CASSPGGPPAGELFF
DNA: TGTGCCAGCAGCCCCGGGGGACCCCCAGCCGGGGAGCTGTTTTTT

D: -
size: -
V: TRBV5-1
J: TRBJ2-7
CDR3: CASSSTGDAYEQYF
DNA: TGCGCCAGCAGCTCGACGGGGGATGCCTACGAGCAGTACTTC

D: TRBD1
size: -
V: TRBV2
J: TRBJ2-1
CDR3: CASSKDRGLGSEQFF
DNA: TGTGCCAGCAGTAAGGACAGGGGCTTGGGGAGTGAGCAGTTCTTC

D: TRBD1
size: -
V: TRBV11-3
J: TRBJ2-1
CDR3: CASSRDRGSYNEQFF
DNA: TGTGCCAGCAGCAGGGACAGGGGTAGCTACAATGAGCAGTTCTTC

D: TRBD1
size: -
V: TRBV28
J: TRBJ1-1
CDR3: CASSSGQKTEAFF
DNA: TGTGCCAGCAGTTCGGGACAGAAGACGGAAGCTTTCTTT

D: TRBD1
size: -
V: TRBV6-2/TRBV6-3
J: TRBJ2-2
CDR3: CASSYSGTGGTSGAGELFF
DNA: TGTGCCAGCAGTTACTCGGGGACAGGGGGAACCTCAGGGGCCGGGGAGCTGTTTTTT

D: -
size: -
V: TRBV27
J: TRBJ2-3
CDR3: CASSLTREPRVLADTQYF
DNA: TGTGCCAGCAGTTTAACTAGAGAGCCCCGGGTCCTAGCAGATACGCAGTATTTT

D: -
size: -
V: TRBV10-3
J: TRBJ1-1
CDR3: CAIRGGGGDTEAFF
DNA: TGTGCCATCAGGGGGGGAGGGGGAGACACTGAAGCTTTCTTT

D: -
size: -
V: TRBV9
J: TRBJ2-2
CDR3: CASSGEGDTGELFF
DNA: TGTGCCAGCAGCGGAGAGGGCGACACCGGGGAGCTGTTTTTT

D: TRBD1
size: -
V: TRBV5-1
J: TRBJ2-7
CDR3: CASSFGQESYEQYF
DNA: TGCGCCAGCAGCTTCGGACAGGAAAGCTACGAGCAGTACTTC

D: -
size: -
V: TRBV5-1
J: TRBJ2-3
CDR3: CASSSQGTDTQYF
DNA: TGCGCCAGCAGCAGTCAGGGTACGGATACGCAGTATTTT

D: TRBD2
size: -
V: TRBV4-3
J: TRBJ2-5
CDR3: CASSPRFLAGGPSVQETQYF
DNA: TGCGCCAGCAGCCCAAGGTTCCTAGCGGGGGGGCCATCTGTCCAAGAGACCCAGTACTTC

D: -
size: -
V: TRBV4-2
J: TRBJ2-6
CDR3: CASSQGGVSGANVLTF
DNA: TGTGCCAGCAGCCAAGGAGGAGTCTCTGGGGCCAACGTCCTGACTTTC

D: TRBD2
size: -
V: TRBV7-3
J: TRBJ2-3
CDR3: CASSLASGGSDTQYF
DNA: TGTGCCAGCAGCTTAGCTAGCGGAGGGTCAGATACGCAGTATTTT

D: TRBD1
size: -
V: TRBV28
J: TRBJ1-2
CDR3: CASSSRQGALYGYTF
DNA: TGTGCCAGCAGTTCGCGACAGGGGGCTCTCTATGGCTACACCTTC

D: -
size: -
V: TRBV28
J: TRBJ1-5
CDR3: CASILGGLKSNQPQHF
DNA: TGTGCCAGCATCCTAGGCGGACTCAAAAGCAATCAGCCCCAGCATTTT

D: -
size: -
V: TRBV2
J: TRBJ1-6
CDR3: CASSDPLRDYNSPLHF
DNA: TGTGCCAGCAGTGACCCCTTACGGGACTATAATTCACCCCTCCACTTT

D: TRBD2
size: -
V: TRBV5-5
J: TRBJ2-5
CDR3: CASSFLLAGGSSQETQYF
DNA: TGTGCCAGCAGCTTTCTACTAGCGGGGGGCTCATCCCAAGAGACCCAGTACTTC

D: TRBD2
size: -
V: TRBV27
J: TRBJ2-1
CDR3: CASRQPGLNINEQFF
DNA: TGTGCCAGCAGACAACCGGGACTAAATATCAATGAGCAGTTCTTC

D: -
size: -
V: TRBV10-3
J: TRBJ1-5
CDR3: CAISGSGGNQPQHF
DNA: TGTGCCATCTCCGGTTCGGGGGGCAATCAGCCCCAGCATTTT

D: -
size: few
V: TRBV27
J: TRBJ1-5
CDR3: CASRPQANSNQPQHF
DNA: TGTGCCAGCAGGCCTCAGGCTAATAGCAATCAGCCCCAGCATTTT

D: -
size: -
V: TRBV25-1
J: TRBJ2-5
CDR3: CASSEPYSRQETQYF
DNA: TGTGCCAGCAGTGAACCGTACAGCCGCCAGGAGACCCAGTACTTC

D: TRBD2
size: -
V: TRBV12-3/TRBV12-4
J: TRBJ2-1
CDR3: CASSLPGLVKFF
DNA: TGTGCCAGCAGCCTTCCGGGACTAGTGAAGTTCTTC

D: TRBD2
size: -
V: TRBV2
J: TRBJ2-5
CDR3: CASSQGLAGSQETQYF
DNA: TGTGCCAGCAGCCAAGGACTAGCGGGGAGCCAAGAGACCCAGTACTTC

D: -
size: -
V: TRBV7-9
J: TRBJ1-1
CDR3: CASSSRGLNTEAFF
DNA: TGTGCCAGCAGCTCGCGGGGCCTTAATACTGAAGCTTTCTTT